The clone carrying this T cell receptor beta chain was picked up one time. This record belongs to a study of T cell responses to AZD1222 COVID-19 vaccine. Data came from immunoSEQ multiplex PCR; TCRdb stores just in-frame clones and leaves some out. The data contain 140,000 to 150,000 clones, 82% of them seen just once; the ten biggest clones take up 3.5% to 5%. Looked up from germline, CDR1 is MNHEY and CDR2 is SMNVEV (reference sequence). CDR3 length: 14 residues. The ends were cut back, 2 bases at V and 5 bases at J, with 12 bases in the middle. The receptor comes from an adult in good health. The rearrangement joins TRBV27 to TRBJ2-5, with D hard to call. Material: peripheral blood, obtained on day 0 of MenACWY control vaccination. The CDR3 reads CASSLGRTSETQYF. The CDR3 DNA sequence: TGTGCCAGCAGTTTAGGGCGGACCTCGGAGACCCAGTACTTC.